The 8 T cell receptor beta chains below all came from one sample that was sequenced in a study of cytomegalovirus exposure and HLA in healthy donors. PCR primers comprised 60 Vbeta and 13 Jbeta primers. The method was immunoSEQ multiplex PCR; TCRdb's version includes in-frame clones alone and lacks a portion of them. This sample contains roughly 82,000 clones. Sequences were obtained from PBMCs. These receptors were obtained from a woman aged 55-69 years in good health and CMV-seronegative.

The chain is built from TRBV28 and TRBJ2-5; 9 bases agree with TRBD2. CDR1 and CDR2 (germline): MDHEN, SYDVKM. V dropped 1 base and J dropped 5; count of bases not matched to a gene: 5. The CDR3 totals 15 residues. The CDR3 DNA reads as TGTGCCAGCAGTTTATTTGGCGGGAGGGATGAGACCCAGTACTTC. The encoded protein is CASSLFGGRDETQYF.

The CDR3 loop reads CASSKFGQGYNEQFF. CDR3 nucleotides: TGTGCCAGCAGTAAGTTCGGACAGGGATACAATGAGCAGTTCTTC. J is TRBJ2-1 and V is TRBV28; TRBD1 aligns across 8 bases. The V segment lost 5 bases and the J segment 4 bases; nucleotides outside the gene matches: 7. Germline V gives CDR1 MDHEN, CDR2 SYDVKM. CDR3 length equals 15 residues.

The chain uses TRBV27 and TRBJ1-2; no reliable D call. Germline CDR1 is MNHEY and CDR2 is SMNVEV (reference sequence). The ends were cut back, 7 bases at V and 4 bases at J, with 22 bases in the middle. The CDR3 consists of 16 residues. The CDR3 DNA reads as TGTGCCAGCACGCCGGGTCCTTCCTGGGTGTCCTATGGCTACACCTTC. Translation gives CASTPGPSWVSYGYTF.

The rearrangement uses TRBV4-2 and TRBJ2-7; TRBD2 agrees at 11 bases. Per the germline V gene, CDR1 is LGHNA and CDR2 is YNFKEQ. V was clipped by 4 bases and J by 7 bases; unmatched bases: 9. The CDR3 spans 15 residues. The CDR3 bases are TGTGCCAGCAGCCGAGAGACTAGCGGGACGAGGGAGCAGTACTTC. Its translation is CASSRETSGTREQYF.

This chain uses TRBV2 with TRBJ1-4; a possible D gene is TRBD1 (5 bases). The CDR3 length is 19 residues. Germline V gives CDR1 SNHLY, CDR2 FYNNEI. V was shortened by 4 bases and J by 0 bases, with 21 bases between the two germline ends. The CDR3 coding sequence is TGTGCCAGCAGTGGATGGGTAACCATGGGGACTTCAACTAATGAAAAACTGTTTTTT. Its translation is CASSGWVTMGTSTNEKLFF.

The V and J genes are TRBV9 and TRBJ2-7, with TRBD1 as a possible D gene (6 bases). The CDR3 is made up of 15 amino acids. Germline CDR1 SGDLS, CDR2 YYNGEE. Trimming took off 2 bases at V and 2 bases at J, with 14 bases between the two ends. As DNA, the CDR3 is TGTGCCAGCAGCGTTGGGGGCACAGCGACCTACGAGCAGTACTTC. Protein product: CASSVGGTATYEQYF.

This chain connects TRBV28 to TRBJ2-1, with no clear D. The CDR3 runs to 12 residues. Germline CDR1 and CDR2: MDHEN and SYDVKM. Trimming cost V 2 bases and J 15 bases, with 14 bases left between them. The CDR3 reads CASSLHPLVLFF. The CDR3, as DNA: TGTGCCAGCAGTTTACATCCCCTAGTTCTGTTCTTC.

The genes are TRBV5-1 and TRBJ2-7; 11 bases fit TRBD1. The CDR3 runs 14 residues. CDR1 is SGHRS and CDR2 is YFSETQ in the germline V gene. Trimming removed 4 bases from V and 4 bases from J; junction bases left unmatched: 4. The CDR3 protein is CASSGGQGEYEQYF. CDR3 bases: TGCGCCAGCAGCGGGGGACAGGGGGAATACGAGCAGTACTTC.